The source of this TCR beta chain is a study of T cell responses to AZD1222 COVID-19 vaccine (TCRdb year 2021). Study-level background: AZD1222 recipients given second doses at about 4 weeks or at about 12 weeks were pooled, since spike-specific TCR depth and breadth were not found to differ between the two schedules. A total of over 230 trial participants underwent TCR sequencing, of whom 207 received two doses of AZD1222 and about 26 received two doses of the MenACWY control vaccine. Trial participants were enrolled by age into subgroups of 18-55, 56-69 and 70-plus years, and around 140, 26 and 57 TCR-sequenced participants, respectively, were included in these subgroups. Overall results and qualifications from the work: Most participants were white British and females outnumbered males, and the authors suggested that clonal diversity may have been underestimated. Only five or six AZD1222 recipients were SARS-CoV-2 seropositive at baseline, limiting conclusions about previously exposed vaccinees. The 56-69-year group was small, and its depth increase did not reach significance, likely because of low power. CD4 TCRs associated with the vaccine covered the entire spike protein, and the dominant responses were in regions 160-218 and 743-854. Because no samples from the day 14 peak response were available, repertoires could be characterized only after the peak T cell response. Reportedly, almost half of the unique spike-specific TCRs recognized epitopes lying outside the regions that are mutated in the B.1.351 and B.1.1.7 variants. After two AZD1222 doses, both the breadth and the depth of spike-specific TCRs were significantly higher than at day 0 and than in MenACWY recipients.

Taken with the paper, the label for time point translates to: baseline before first vaccination. The vaccinee samples were drawn from two UK trials, COV001 and COV002, one of which was a single-blind randomized controlled phase 2/3 trial testing AZD1222 (ChAdOx1 nCoV-19) in healthy adults. For TCRbeta chain sequencing, PBMC samples were collected from trial participants at day 0 and at day 28 after the second dose. From V the trimming removes 8 bases and from J it removes 3 bases, while the gene matches leave 5 bases of the junction unaccounted for. Based on the germline V gene, the CDR1 and CDR2 sequences are MNHEY and SVGAGI. The CDR3 holds 14 amino acids from the cysteine to the phenylalanine. Of the read, only the CDR3 DNA is kept; its 42 bases are in frame from base 1. Comments on this clone: Its target antigen remains unknown. Base qualities are not at hand, and no much larger clone is one base apart.

The CDR3 regions of human TCRbeta chains were analyzed by immunosequencing. The original pipeline was this. Repertoire TCRs were matched against a reference library of SARS-CoV-2-specific TCRs generated with the MIRA antigen-specificity platform. Breadth was defined as the fraction of unique TCRs that were SARS-CoV-2-associated. Depth was defined as the fraction of total T cells that were SARS-CoV-2-associated. Using the MIRA data, every spike-specific TCR was mapped to the spike region that the TCR reacted to and assigned to either a CD4 or a CD8 class. Log10-transformed breadth and depth values were compared by one-way ANOVA with Sidak's multiple comparisons tests. As stored in TCRdb, this immuneACCESS dataset retains in-frame rearrangements with V and J assigned. A fraction of the clones does not appear; measured against another copy, unresolved V genes explain less than half of the discrepancy, and the remainder lacks a known reason. Clonal size and the V and J genes are those of that table, whereas D and trimming came from the DNA. The sample data list some 120,000 clones, and roughly 90% of these were observed just once. Clones ranked in the top ten supply about 1.1% of the sample.

The specimen was peripheral blood, collected on day 0 of AZD1222 vaccination. The rearranged segments are TRBV6-5 and TRBJ1-4, with TRBD1 identical over 8 junction bases. The TCR was taken from an adult in good health. The CDR3 here reads CASGGTGSNEKLFF. The sequence in DNA is TGTGCCAGCGGGGGGACAGGTTCTAATGAAAAACTGTTTTTT.